The 10 T cell receptor beta chains in this list originate from one sample, sequenced in a study of T cells in Graves' hyperthyroidism and ophthalmopathy. RNA transcripts served as the template for amplifying TCR beta CDR3 regions. The primer set for the first-round RT-PCR of the TCR CDR3 was HTBI. TCRdb recomputed calls from the multiplex PCR reads with MiXCR, one row per CDR3 protein. This repertoire shows some 550,000 distinct CDR3 sequences, roughly 20% found once; its top ten account for roughly 29%. Sequenced: blood. The receptors stem from a man aged 18-30 years with Graves' hyperthyroidism.

This clonotype was seen at least ten times. This chain's CDR3 is CSAASQYSNQPQHF. CDR3 nucleotide sequence: TGCAGTGCTGCAAGCCAGTATAGCAATCAGCCCCAGCATTTT. This chain joins TRBV20-1 and TRBJ1-5; D ambiguous. Germline CDR1 reads DFQATT; CDR2 reads SNEGSKA (reference sequence). Trimming left V 5 bases short and J 0 bases short, with 11 bases between. The CDR3 consists of 14 residues.

This clonotype was seen a handful of times. V usage is TRBV12-3 or TRBV12-4 and J usage is TRBJ2-7; 13 nucleotides align to TRBD2. Unmatched junction bases numbered 5, after V lost 6 bases and J lost 6 bases. CDR3 length equals 14 residues. CDR3 region: CASRGTSGAGEQYF. CDR3 nucleotide sequence: TGTGCCAGCAGGGGGACTAGCGGGGCAGGCGAGCAGTACTTC.

This clonotype showed up just once. The chain couples TRBV7-8 to TRBJ2-5; 9 positions agree with TRBD2. This CDR3 spans 18 amino acids. Trimming removed 3 bases from V and 1 base from J; junction bases left unmatched: 12. The germline V gene has CDR1 SGHVS and CDR2 FQNEAQ. The CDR3 DNA is TGTGCCAGCAGCTTTATCCCCCCAGGACTAGCGACCCAAGAGACCCAGTACTTC. The encoded protein is CASSFIPPGLATQETQYF.

This clonotype was observed many times. The chain links TRBV12-3 or TRBV12-4 to TRBJ1-5; 9 positions match TRBD1. The junction had 6 bases not matched to a gene; V was cut back by 6 bases and J by 6 bases. This CDR3 is 14 amino acids long. CDR3: CASSYRGRGQPQHF. CDR3 nucleotides: TGTGCCAGCAGCTACAGGGGGCGAGGTCAGCCCCAGCATTTT.

The chain recombines TRBV19 with TRBJ1-5, with D possibly matching TRBD1 (5 bases). Trimming pared 3 bases from V and 2 bases from J, leaving 14 bases between. The CDR3 sequence is 16 residues long. Germline V lookup: CDR1 LNHDA, CDR2 SQIVND (reference sequence). CDR3 in amino acids: CASSIPGPGGNQPQHF. The CDR3 nucleotides read TGTGCCAGTAGTATTCCGGGCCCGGGGGGCAATCAGCCCCAGCATTTT.

This chain joins TRBV2 and TRBJ2-5; D not certain. Germline-derived CDR1 and CDR2 are SNHLY and FYNNEI. V dropped 8 bases and J dropped 2 bases, with 9 bases sitting between them. This CDR3 has 12 residues. The CDR3 protein is CASGPQQETQYF. CDR3 sequence (DNA): TGTGCCAGCGGTCCACAACAAGAGACCCAGTACTTC.

A note on this clonotype: The junction shows a germline mismatch at one end, possibly a read error. The chain has TRBV6-1 and TRBJ1-2, with unresolved D. The CDR3 is 13 residues long. Germline loops: CDR1 MNHNS, CDR2 SASEGT. CDR3 DNA sequence: TGTGCCATCAGTCGGCGCAACGGCTATGGCTACACCTTC. Its protein product is CAISRRNGYGYTF.

This sequence joins TRBV7-9 and TRBJ2-7; no clear D. The CDR3 is 14 amino acids. Trimming removed 5 bases from V and 2 bases from J, with 13 bases in between. Germline V gene data show CDR1 as SEHNR and CDR2 as FQNEAQ (reference sequence). CDR3: CASSGQVLPYEQYF. Here the CDR3 DNA reads TGTGCCAGCAGCGGGCAGGTCTTACCCTACGAGCAGTACTTC.

The chain recombines TRBV20-1 with TRBJ2-7; 12 nucleotides match TRBD1. The CDR3 runs 15 residues. Germline CDR1 and CDR2: DFQATT and SNEGSKA (reference sequence). V was pared by 5 bases and J by 2 bases, with 7 bases of the junction left unmatched. The CDR3 is CSASIGTGGPYEQYF. CDR3 DNA: TGCAGTGCTTCTATAGGGACAGGGGGCCCCTACGAGCAGTACTTC.

The chain has TRBV12-3 or TRBV12-4 and TRBJ1-5; D unresolved. The V end was cut by 1 base, the J end by 5 bases, with 6 bases between. The CDR3 has 13 amino acids. This CDR3 is CASSLDNHQPQHF. The CDR3 nucleotides are TGTGCCAGCAGTTTAGACAACCATCAGCCCCAGCATTTT.